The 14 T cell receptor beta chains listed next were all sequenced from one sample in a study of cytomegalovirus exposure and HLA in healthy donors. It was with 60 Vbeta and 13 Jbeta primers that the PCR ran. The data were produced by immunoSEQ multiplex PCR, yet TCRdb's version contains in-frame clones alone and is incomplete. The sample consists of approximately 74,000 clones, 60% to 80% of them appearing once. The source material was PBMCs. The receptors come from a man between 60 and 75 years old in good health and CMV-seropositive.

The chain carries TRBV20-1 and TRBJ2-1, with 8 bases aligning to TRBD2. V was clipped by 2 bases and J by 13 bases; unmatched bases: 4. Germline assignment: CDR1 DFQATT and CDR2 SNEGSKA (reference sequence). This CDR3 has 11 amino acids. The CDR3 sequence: CSARIREGQFF. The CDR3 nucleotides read TGCAGTGCTAGAATCCGGGAGGGCCAGTTCTTC.

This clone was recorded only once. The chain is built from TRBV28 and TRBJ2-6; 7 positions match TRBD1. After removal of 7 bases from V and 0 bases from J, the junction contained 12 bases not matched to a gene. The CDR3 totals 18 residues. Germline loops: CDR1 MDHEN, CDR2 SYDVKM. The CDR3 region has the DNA TGTGCCAGCACTATGAGGACAGGTAAACTCTCTGGGGCCAACGTCCTGACTTTC. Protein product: CASTMRTGKLSGANVLTF.

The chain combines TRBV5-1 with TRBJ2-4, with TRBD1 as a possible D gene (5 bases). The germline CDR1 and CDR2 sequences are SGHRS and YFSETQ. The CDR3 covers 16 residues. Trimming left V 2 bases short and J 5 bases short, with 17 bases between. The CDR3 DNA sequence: TGCGCCAGCAGCTTATTGGACAATGCGCTTCAAAACATTCAGTACTTC. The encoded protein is CASSLLDNALQNIQYF.

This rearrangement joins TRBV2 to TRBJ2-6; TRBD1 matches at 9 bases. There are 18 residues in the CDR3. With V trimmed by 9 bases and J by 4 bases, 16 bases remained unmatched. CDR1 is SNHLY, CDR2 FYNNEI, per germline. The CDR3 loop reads CASTGGDLFFAGANVLTF. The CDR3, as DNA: TGTGCCAGTACAGGGGGCGATCTCTTTTTCGCGGGGGCCAACGTCCTGACTTTC.

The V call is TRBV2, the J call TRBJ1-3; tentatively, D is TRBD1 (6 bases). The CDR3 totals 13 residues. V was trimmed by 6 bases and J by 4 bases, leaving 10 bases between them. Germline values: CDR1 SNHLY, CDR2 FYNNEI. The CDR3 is CASRQGPGNTIYF. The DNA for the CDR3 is TGTGCCAGCAGACAGGGCCCGGGAAACACCATATATTTT.

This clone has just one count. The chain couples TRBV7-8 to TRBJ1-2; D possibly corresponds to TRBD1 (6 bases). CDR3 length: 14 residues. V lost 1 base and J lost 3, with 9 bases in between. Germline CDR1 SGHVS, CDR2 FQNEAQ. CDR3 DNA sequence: TGTGCCAGCAGCTTAGAGGGGGGGCACTATGGCTACACCTTC. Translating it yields CASSLEGGHYGYTF. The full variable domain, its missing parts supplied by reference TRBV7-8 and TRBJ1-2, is GAGVSQSPRYKVAKRGQDVALRCDPISGHVSLFWYQQALGQGPEFLTYFQNEAQLDKSGLPSDRFFAERPEGSVSTLKIQRTQQEDSAVYLCASSLEGGHYGYTFGSGTRLTVV.

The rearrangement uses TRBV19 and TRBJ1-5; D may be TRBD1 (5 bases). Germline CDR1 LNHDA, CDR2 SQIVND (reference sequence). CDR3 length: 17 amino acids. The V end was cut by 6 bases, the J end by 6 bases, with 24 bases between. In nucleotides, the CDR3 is TGTGCCAGTAGGGCGGGGCTCAACCCCCCACAAGTTCAGCCCCAGCATTTT. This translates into CASRAGLNPPQVQPQHF. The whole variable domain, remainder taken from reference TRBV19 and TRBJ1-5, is DGGITQSPKYLFRKEGQNVTLSCEQNLNHDAMYWYRQDPGQGLRLIYYSQIVNDFQKGDIAEGYSVSREKKESFPLTVTSAQKNPTAFYLCASRAGLNPPQVQPQHFGDGTRLSIL.

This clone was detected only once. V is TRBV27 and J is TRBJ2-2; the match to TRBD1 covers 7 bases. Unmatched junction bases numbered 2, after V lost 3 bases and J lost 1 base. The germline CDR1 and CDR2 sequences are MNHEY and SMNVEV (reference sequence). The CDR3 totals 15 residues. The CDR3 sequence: CASSLRTGNTGELFF. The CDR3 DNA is TGTGCCAGCAGTTTGAGGACAGGGAACACCGGGGAGCTGTTTTTT.

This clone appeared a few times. The CDR3 sequence: CSVAGQANQPQHF. Written as DNA, the CDR3 is TGCAGCGTTGCGGGACAGGCCAATCAGCCCCAGCATTTT. J is TRBJ1-5 and V is TRBV29-1; 8 bases match TRBD1. From germline, CDR1 is SQVTM and CDR2 ANQGSEA. V lost 4 bases, J lost 3 bases, and 2 bases stayed unmatched. The length of the CDR3 is 13 residues.

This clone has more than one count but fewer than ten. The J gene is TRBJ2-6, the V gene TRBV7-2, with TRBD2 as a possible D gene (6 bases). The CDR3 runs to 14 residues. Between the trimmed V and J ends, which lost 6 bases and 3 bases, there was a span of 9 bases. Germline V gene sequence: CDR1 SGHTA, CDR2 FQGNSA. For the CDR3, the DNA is TGTGCCAGCAGGTGGGGAGGTGGGGCCAACGTCCTGACTTTC. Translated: CASRWGGGANVLTF.

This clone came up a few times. DNA for the CDR3: TGCGCCAGCAGCTTGGGCCACAGGGACGGAGGCACAGATACGCAGTATTTT. It specifies CASSLGHRDGGTDTQYF. J is TRBJ2-3 and V is TRBV5-1, with a weak D call TRBD1 (6 bases). Germline V gene lookup returns CDR1 SGHRS and CDR2 YFSETQ. V lost 0 bases and J lost 1, with 15 bases in between. This CDR3 comprises 17 residues.

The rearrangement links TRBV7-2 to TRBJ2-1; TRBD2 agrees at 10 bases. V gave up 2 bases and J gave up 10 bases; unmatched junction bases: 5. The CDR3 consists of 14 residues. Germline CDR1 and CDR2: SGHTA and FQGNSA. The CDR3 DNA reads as TGTGCCAGCAGCTTACCTAGCGGGGGTGTCGAGCAGTTCTTC. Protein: CASSLPSGGVEQFF.

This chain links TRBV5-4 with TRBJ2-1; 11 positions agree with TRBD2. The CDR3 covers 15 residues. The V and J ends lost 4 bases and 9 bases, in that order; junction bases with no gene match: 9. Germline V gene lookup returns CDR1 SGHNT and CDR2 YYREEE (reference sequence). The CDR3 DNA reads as TGTGCCAGCAGCCCTACTAGCGGGAGTAACGCTGAGCAGTTCTTC. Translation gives CASSPTSGSNAEQFF.

The CDR3 is CASSLAIPGTDLSGNTIYF. The CDR3 coding sequence is TGTGCCAGCAGCTTGGCTATTCCAGGGACAGATCTCTCTGGAAACACCATATATTTT. The chain links TRBV5-6 to TRBJ1-3; 7 nucleotides line up with TRBD1. Germline lookup yields CDR1 SGHDT and CDR2 YYEEEE. V shed 0 bases and J 0 bases; nucleotides not matched to a gene: 12. The CDR3 is 19 residues long.